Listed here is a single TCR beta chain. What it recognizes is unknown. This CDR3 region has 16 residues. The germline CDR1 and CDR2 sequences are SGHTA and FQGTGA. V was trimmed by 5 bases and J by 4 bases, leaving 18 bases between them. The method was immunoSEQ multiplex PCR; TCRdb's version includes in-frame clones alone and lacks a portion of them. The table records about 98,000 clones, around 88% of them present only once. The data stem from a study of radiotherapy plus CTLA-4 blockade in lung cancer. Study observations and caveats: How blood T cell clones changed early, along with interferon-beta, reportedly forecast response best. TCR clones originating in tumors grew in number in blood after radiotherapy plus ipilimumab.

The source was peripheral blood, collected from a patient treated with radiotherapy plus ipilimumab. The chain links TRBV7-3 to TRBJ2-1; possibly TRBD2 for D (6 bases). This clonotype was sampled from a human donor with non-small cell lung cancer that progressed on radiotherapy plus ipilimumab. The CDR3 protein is CASSPVGREQYNEQFF. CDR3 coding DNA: TGTGCCAGCAGCCCCGTTGGGCGGGAACAATACAATGAGCAGTTCTTC. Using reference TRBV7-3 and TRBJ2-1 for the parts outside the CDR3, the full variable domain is GAGVSQTPSNKVTEKGKYVELRCDPISGHTALYWYRQSLGQGPEFLIYFQGTGAADDSGLPNDRFFAVRPEGSVSTLKIQRTERGDSAVYLCASSPVGREQYNEQFFGPGTRLTVL.